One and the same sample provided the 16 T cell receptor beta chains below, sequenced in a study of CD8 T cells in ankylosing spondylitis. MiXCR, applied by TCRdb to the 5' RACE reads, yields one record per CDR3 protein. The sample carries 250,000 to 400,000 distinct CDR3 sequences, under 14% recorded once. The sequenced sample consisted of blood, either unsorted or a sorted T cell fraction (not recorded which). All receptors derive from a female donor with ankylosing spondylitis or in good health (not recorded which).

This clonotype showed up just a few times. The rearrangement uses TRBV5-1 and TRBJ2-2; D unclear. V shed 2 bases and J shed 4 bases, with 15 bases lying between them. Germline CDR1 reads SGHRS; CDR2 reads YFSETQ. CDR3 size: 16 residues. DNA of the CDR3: TGCGCCAGCAGCTTCAGGCAGGTGGTCGGCACCGGGGAGCTGTTTTTT. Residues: CASSFRQVVGTGELFF.

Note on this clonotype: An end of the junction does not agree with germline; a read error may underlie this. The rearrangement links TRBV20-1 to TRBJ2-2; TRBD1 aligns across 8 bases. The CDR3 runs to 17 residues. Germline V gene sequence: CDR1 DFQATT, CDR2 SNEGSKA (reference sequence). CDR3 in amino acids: CCARDPRTGMNTGELFF. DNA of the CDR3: TGCTGTGCTAGAGATCCTCGGACAGGGATGAACACCGGGGAGCTGTTTTTT.

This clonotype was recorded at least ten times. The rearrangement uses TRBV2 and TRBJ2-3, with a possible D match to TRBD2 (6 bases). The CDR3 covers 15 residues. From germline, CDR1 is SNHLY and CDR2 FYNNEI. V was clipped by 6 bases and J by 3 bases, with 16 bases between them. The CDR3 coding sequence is TGTGCCAGCAGCCCAATGACTAGTCGTACAGATACGCAGTATTTT. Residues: CASSPMTSRTDTQYF.

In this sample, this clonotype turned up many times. The CDR3 DNA reads TGCAGTGCTACCCCTCGGGTCGTTAGCGAGCAGTACTTC. Its protein is CSATPRVVSEQYF. The chain uses TRBV20-1 and TRBJ2-7; D not certain. V was cut by 4 bases and J by 6 bases, with 16 bases left in between. Germline V gives CDR1 DFQATT, CDR2 SNEGSKA (reference sequence). The length of the CDR3 is 13 residues.

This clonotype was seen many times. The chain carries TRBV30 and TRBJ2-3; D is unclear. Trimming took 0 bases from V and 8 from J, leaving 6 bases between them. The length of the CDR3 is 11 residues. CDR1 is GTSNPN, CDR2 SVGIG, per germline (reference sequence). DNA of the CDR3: TGTGCCTGGAGTGTATACGGTACGCAGTATTTT. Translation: CAWSVYGTQYF.

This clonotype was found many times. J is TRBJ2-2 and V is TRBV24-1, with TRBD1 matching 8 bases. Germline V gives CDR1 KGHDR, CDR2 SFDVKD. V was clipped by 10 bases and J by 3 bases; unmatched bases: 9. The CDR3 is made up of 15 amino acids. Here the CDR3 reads CATSRQGMDTGELFF. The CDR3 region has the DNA TGTGCCACTTCACGACAGGGGATGGACACCGGGGAGCTGTTTTTT.

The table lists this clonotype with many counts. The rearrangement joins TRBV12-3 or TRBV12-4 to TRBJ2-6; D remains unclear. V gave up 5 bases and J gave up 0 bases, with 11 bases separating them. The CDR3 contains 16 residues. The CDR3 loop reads CASSTSFGSGANVLTF. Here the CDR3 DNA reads TGTGCCAGCAGTACCTCTTTCGGCTCTGGGGCCAACGTCCTGACTTTC.

For the CDR3, the DNA is TGTGCCAGTAGTTCCCGCTTGAGGAGGGCAGAGTATGGCTACACCTTC. Translation gives CASSSRLRRAEYGYTF. The chain couples TRBV19 to TRBJ1-2, with D hard to call. V was pared by 5 bases and J by 5 bases, with 21 bases between. The CDR3 loop spans 16 amino acids. Germline V CDR1 and CDR2: LNHDA, SQIVND (reference sequence).

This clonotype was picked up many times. Here the CDR3 reads CASSLGGVVKTQYF. The CDR3 region has the DNA TGTGCCAGCAGTTTAGGCGGGGTAGTAAAGACCCAGTACTTC. This chain links TRBV12-3 or TRBV12-4 with TRBJ2-5; tentative D call: TRBD2 (6 bases). The CDR3 contains 14 residues. Trimming removed 1 base at V and 6 bases at J, with 12 bases between.

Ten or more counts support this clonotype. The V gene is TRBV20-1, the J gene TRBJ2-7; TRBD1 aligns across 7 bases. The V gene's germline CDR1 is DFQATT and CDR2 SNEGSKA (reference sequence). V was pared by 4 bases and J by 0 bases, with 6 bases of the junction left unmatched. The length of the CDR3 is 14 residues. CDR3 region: CSATSRDSSYEQYF. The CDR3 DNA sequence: TGCAGTGCTACCTCCAGGGACAGCTCCTACGAGCAGTACTTC.

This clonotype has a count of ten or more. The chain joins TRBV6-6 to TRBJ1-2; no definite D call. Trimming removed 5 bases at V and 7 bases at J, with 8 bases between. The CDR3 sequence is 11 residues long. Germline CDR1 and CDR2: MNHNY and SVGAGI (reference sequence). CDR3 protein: CASSGGPGYTF. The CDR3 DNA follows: TGTGCCAGCAGTGGCGGTCCTGGCTACACCTTC.

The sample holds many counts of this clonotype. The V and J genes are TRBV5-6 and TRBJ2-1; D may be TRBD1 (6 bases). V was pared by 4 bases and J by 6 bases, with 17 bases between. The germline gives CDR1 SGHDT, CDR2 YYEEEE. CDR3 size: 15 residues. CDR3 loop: CASSPRARGGNEQFF. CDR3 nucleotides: TGTGCCAGCAGCCCCCGGGCTAGAGGGGGCAATGAGCAGTTCTTC.

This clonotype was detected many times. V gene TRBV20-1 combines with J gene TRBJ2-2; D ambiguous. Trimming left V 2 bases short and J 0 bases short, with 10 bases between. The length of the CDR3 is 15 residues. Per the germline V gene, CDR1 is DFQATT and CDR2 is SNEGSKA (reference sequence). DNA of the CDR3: TGCAGTGCTAGACAAGGAGTCGCGAACACCGGGGAGCTGTTTTTT. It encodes CSARQGVANTGELFF.

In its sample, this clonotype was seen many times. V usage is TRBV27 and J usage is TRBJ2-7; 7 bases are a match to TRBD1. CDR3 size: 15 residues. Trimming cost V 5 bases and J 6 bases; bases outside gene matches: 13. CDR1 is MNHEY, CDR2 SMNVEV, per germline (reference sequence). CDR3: CASSRPPDRASEQYF. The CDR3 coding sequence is TGTGCCAGCAGTCGACCCCCCGACAGGGCTTCCGAGCAGTACTTC.

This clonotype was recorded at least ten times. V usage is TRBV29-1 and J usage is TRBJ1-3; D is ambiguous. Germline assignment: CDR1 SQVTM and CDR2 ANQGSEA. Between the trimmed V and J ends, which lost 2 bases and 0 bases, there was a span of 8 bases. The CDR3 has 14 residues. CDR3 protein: CSVETLTSGNTIYF. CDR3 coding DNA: TGCAGCGTTGAAACGTTGACCTCTGGAAACACCATATATTTT.

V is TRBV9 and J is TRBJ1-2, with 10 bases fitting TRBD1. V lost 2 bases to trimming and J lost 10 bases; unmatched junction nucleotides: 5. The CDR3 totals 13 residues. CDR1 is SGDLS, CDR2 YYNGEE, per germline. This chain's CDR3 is CASSVGTGEDYTF. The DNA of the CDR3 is TGTGCCAGCAGCGTTGGGACAGGGGAAGACTACACCTTC.